This T cell receptor beta chain was captured in a study of T cell responses to AZD1222 COVID-19 vaccine. Whole-study results and caveats: Most donors were white British, females outnumbered males, and clonal diversity was possibly underestimated. Distributed over spike, vaccine-associated CD4 TCRs predominated at 160-218 and 743-854.

Profiling relied on immunoSEQ multiplex PCR, and the TCRdb table lists in-frame clones only, not all of them. The table includes 200,000 or so clones, 94% detected once. This clone was recorded once. Its target is unknown. Germline assignment: CDR1 SQVTM and CDR2 ANQGSEA. The CDR3 length is 14 residues. V dropped 2 bases and J dropped 6; count of bases not matched to a gene: 7. This chain joins TRBV29-1 and TRBJ2-7; 10 bases align to TRBD2. The sequencing used peripheral blood, collected on day 0 of AZD1222 vaccination. This receptor was identified in an adult in good health. In DNA, the CDR3 is TGCAGCGTTGAATGGGGACTAGCGCCTAGCGAGCAGTACTTC. Protein product: CSVEWGLAPSEQYF.